The 9 T cell receptor beta chains below come from one sample, sequenced in a study of OX40 agonist ivuxolimab in advanced cancers. The protocol was immunoSEQ multiplex PCR, while the TCRdb copy is restricted to in-frame clones and leaves out a portion. The table records under 95,000 clones, about 85% of them present only once. The material was CD4+ or CD8+ T cells sorted from blood, obtained in a trial of the OX40 agonist ivuxolimab. These receptors were obtained from an adult with an advanced solid tumor such as melanoma, head and neck, liver or kidney cancer.

The rearrangement joins TRBV4-2 to TRBJ2-3; 7 bases are shared with TRBD2. CDR1 and CDR2 (germline): LGHNA, YNFKEQ. The CDR3 has 16 residues. V lost 0 bases, J lost 3 bases, and 6 bases stayed unmatched. CDR3 residues: CASSQDRSGITDTQYF. The CDR3 DNA reads TGTGCCAGCAGCCAAGATCGGAGCGGGATAACAGATACGCAGTATTTT.

The rearrangement joins TRBV6-6 to TRBJ1-1; 7 bases line up with TRBD1. The CDR3 consists of 15 residues. V gave up 11 bases and J gave up 1 base; unmatched junction bases: 13. Germline V gene lookup returns CDR1 MNHNY and CDR2 SVGAGI (reference sequence). CDR3 DNA sequence: TGTGCCGGAAAAAACAGGGGCCGGGGGAACACTGAAGCTTTCTTT. This gives the protein CAGKNRGRGNTEAFF.

V is TRBV7-9 and J is TRBJ1-5; TRBD1 matches at 7 bases. After removal of 3 bases from V and 8 bases from J, the junction contained 10 bases not matched to a gene. Per the germline V gene, CDR1 is SEHNR and CDR2 is FQNEAQ (reference sequence). This CDR3 is 15 amino acids long. CDR3 nucleotides: TGTGCCAGCAGCTTTGCGGGACAGCCCTTAGAGCCCCAGCATTTT. Protein sequence: CASSFAGQPLEPQHF.

The chain links TRBV7-9 to TRBJ2-1, with D tentatively TRBD2 (5 bases). Trimming left V 5 bases short and J 13 bases short, with 12 bases between. The germline CDR1 and CDR2 sequences are SEHNR and FQNEAQ (reference sequence). This CDR3 has 11 amino acids. The DNA of the CDR3 is TGTGCCAGCAGCCCACGGACGGGACAGTTCTTC. Translated, it gives CASSPRTGQFF.

The V and J genes are TRBV10-3 and TRBJ2-1; TRBD1 matches 8 bases. The CDR3 length is 14 residues. Trimming at V came to 3 bases and at J to 9 bases, leaving 7 bases not matched to a gene. Per the germline V gene, CDR1 is ENHRY and CDR2 is SYGVKD. As DNA, the CDR3 is TGTGCCATCAGTGAAACCAGGGGGCTCGGTGAGCAGTTCTTC. It translates to CAISETRGLGEQFF.

V gene TRBV5-6 combines with J gene TRBJ1-4; 11 bases align to TRBD1. The V gene end was trimmed by 0 bases and the J gene end by 7 bases; junction bases not matched to a gene: 2. The germline gives CDR1 SGHDT, CDR2 YYEEEE. The CDR3 is 15 amino acids. CDR3 nucleotide sequence: TGTGCCAGCAGCTTGGGGACAGGGGGCCGTGAAAAACTGTTTTTT. Encoded protein: CASSLGTGGREKLFF.

The V call is TRBV6-6, the J call TRBJ2-7, with 11 bases identical to TRBD2. Trimming cost V 6 bases and J 3 bases; bases outside gene matches: 7. This CDR3 has 15 residues. Germline V gene lookup returns CDR1 MNHNY and CDR2 SVGAGI (reference sequence). The CDR3 nucleotides read TGTGCCAGCAGCCAGGGGACTAGCGGTTTCTACGAGCAGTACTTC. Protein: CASSQGTSGFYEQYF.

This rearrangement joins TRBV6-1 to TRBJ2-1, with 8 bases fitting TRBD2. Germline V gene lookup returns CDR1 MNHNS and CDR2 SASEGT. The CDR3 contains 15 residues. J lost 4 bases, V lost 2 bases, and 4 bases had no gene match. In nucleotides, the CDR3 is TGTGCCAGCAGTGAAAGTACGGGAGGGTACAATGAGCAGTTCTTC. This gives the protein CASSESTGGYNEQFF.

The genes are TRBV19 and TRBJ1-5; TRBD1 might be the D (6 bases). The CDR3 covers 16 residues. The V gene's germline CDR1 is LNHDA and CDR2 SQIVND (reference sequence). The V gene lost 1 base and the J gene lost 7 bases, with 17 bases spanning the gap. Here the CDR3 reads CASSIGTGTLGQPQHF. The CDR3 DNA reads TGTGCCAGTAGTATAGGAACAGGGACCCTTGGGCAGCCCCAGCATTTT.